These 30 T cell receptor beta chains share one sample of origin, sequenced in a study of blood T cells in healthy people across ages. Sample-barcoded 5' priming and a J-beta primer mix drove a second PCR of roughly 6 to 12 cycles. Each CDR3 protein gets one entry after TCRdb re-called the 5' RACE reads with MiXCR. The table includes roughly 800,000 distinct CDR3 sequences, 58% detected once. What was sequenced was blood. All receptors derive from a young man in good health.

The rearrangement joins TRBV27 to TRBJ2-7; no clear D. Germline V CDR1 and CDR2: MNHEY, SMNVEV (reference sequence). Trimming removed 2 bases from V and 3 bases from J, with 20 bases in between. The CDR3 consists of 17 residues. The CDR3 spells CASSLGSAYGRNYEQYF. CDR3 nucleotides: TGTGCCAGCAGTTTAGGCTCCGCGTATGGCCGCAACTACGAGCAGTACTTC.

The chain joins TRBV7-3 to TRBJ2-1; TRBD2 agrees at 10 bases. The CDR3 is 16 residues long. V gave up 5 bases and J gave up 7 bases; unmatched junction bases: 11. CDR1 and CDR2 (germline): SGHTA, FQGTGA. CDR3 loop: CASSTPLAGKSNEQFF. The CDR3 bases are TGTGCCAGCAGCACCCCACTAGCGGGAAAGTCTAATGAGCAGTTCTTC.

This clonotype turned up a few times. The rearrangement uses TRBV27 and TRBJ2-7, with 11 bases identical to TRBD2. The CDR3 spans 14 residues. Looked up from germline, CDR1 is MNHEY and CDR2 is SMNVEV (reference sequence). V shed 4 bases, J shed 4 bases, and the junction held 3 bases outside the gene matches. The CDR3 region has the DNA TGTGCCAGCAGTTCCTCTAGCGGGGGGTACGAGCAGTACTTC. As protein: CASSSSSGGYEQYF.

The J gene is TRBJ2-1, the V gene TRBV6-4; D remains unclear. Trimming stripped 7 bases from V and 6 bases from J, with 10 bases between. This CDR3 has 12 amino acids. The germline V gene encodes CDR1 MRHNA and CDR2 SNTAGT. The CDR3 sequence: CASKSSLNEQFF. The CDR3 DNA sequence: TGTGCCAGCAAGAGTAGCCTCAATGAGCAGTTCTTC.

The V gene is TRBV6-5, the J gene TRBJ2-3; D gene unclear. The V and J ends lost 10 bases and 8 bases respectively, with 10 bases between them. Germline V lookup: CDR1 MNHEY, CDR2 SVGAGI. This CDR3 contains 10 residues. The CDR3 loop reads CATGMGTQYF. The CDR3 coding sequence is TGTGCCACCGGAATGGGTACGCAGTATTTT.

This clonotype was seen only a few times. CDR3 in DNA: TGTGCCAGCAGCCCGACGGGGGGTTTCTCCTACGAGCAGTACTTC. Translated, it gives CASSPTGGFSYEQYF. V gene TRBV7-2 combines with J gene TRBJ2-7; TRBD2 agrees at 7 bases. This CDR3 has 15 residues. J gave up 0 bases and V 5 bases, and 7 bases lay outside the gene matches. Germline V gene sequence: CDR1 SGHTA, CDR2 FQGNSA.

This clonotype has just a few counts. The chain carries TRBV12-3 or TRBV12-4 and TRBJ2-3; 9 bases are shared with TRBD2. The J segment lost 4 bases and the V segment lost 3 bases, leaving 8 bases of the junction unmatched. CDR3 length: 16 residues. The CDR3 region is CASSFYLAGSPDTQYF. The CDR3 region has the DNA TGTGCCAGCAGTTTTTATCTAGCGGGATCCCCAGATACGCAGTATTTT.

This chain links TRBV6-2 or TRBV6-3 with TRBJ2-1; tentatively, D is TRBD1 (5 bases). The J call may be faulty, since TRBJ2-7 better matches the DNA end. Per the germline V gene, CDR1 is MNHEY and CDR2 is SVGEGT. The CDR3 has 16 residues. DNA of the CDR3: TGTGCCAGCAGTAATATAAGGGGCAGCTCCTACAATGAGCAGTACTTC. Translated, it gives CASSNIRGSSYNEQYF.

The count of this clonotype is one. Germline is not matched at one junction end, which may reflect a read error. The chain couples TRBV30 to TRBJ2-5; D unclear. The CDR3 runs to 12 residues. Germline lookup yields CDR1 GTSNPN and CDR2 SVGIG (reference sequence). CDR3 DNA sequence: TGTGCCTGGGACGAGAACCAAGAGACTCAGTACTTC. Residues: CAWDENQETQYF.

This clonotype was detected only a few times. This sequence joins TRBV29-1 and TRBJ1-1, with D possibly TRBD1 on 6 matching bases. CDR3 length equals 13 residues. Deletions cut 7 bases from V and 5 bases from J, with 17 bases between. CDR1 and CDR2 (germline): SQVTM, ANQGSEA. CDR3 residues: CSAVQGRETEAFF. Here the CDR3 DNA reads TGCAGCGCCGTACAGGGTCGGGAGACTGAAGCTTTCTTT. The full variable domain, in which reference TRBV29-1 and TRBJ1-1 provide the parts outside the CDR3, is SAVISQKPSRDICQRGTSLTIQCQVDSQVTMMFWYRQQPGQSLTLIATANQGSEATYESGFVIDKFPISRPNLTFSTLTVSNMSPEDSSIYLCSAVQGRETEAFFGQGTRLTVV.

This chain connects TRBV29-1 to TRBJ2-1; 7 bases are shared with TRBD2. The junction had 12 bases not matched to a gene; V was cut back by 1 base and J by 6 bases. This CDR3 is built from 16 residues. The germline V gene has CDR1 SQVTM and CDR2 ANQGSEA. The CDR3 region has the DNA TGCAGCGTTGAAGCAGCTAGCGGCCGTAATACCAATGAGCAGTTCTTC. It translates to CSVEAASGRNTNEQFF.

This clonotype was seen a handful of times. This rearrangement joins TRBV10-3 to TRBJ2-7, with TRBD2 matching over 13 bases. The CDR3 loop spans 15 amino acids. The germline CDR1 and CDR2 sequences are ENHRY and SYGVKD. The J segment lost 5 bases and the V segment lost 5 bases, leaving 6 bases of the junction unmatched. CDR3 sequence (DNA): TGTGCCATCAGTCCCGGACTAGCGGGGGCACACGAGCAGTACTTC. Its protein is CAISPGLAGAHEQYF.

V gene TRBV7-2 combines with J gene TRBJ2-5, with D maybe TRBD2 (5 bases). Germline loops: CDR1 SGHTA, CDR2 FQGNSA. This CDR3 spans 15 amino acids. The V end lost 5 bases, the J end lost 2 bases, and 15 bases lay between the germline ends. CDR3 region: CASSPSSGVQETQYF. The CDR3 DNA is TGTGCCAGCAGCCCGTCTTCCGGGGTGCAAGAGACCCAGTACTTC.

This sequence joins TRBV20-1 and TRBJ2-5; D unclear. From germline, CDR1 is DFQATT and CDR2 SNEGSKA (reference sequence). The CDR3 consists of 12 residues. The V end lost 5 bases, the J end lost 7 bases, and 14 bases lay between the germline ends. For the CDR3, the DNA is TGCAGTGCTGCGACCCCGACCGGGACCCAGTACTTC. Translating gives CSAATPTGTQYF.

This clonotype showed up many times. One base away lies a much larger clone, so this may be a sequencing read error. CDR3 in DNA: TGTGCCAGCAGCTTCCTAGCGGGGGGGCCAGGGTACAATGAGCAGTACTTC. This gives the protein CASSFLAGGPGYNEQYF. The chain employs TRBV7-2 and TRBJ2-5, with 12 bases identical to TRBD2. Germline V gene data show CDR1 as SGHTA and CDR2 as FQGNSA. This CDR3 region has 17 residues. Trimming removed 3 bases from V and 11 bases from J; junction bases left unmatched: 16.

The sample holds a few counts of this clonotype. The genes are TRBV7-2 and TRBJ2-1, with 9 bases aligning to TRBD1. V was pared by 3 bases and J by 4 bases, with 4 bases of the junction left unmatched. The CDR3 is made up of 15 amino acids. From germline, CDR1 is SGHTA and CDR2 FQGNSA. CDR3 loop: CASSLGQGGYNEQFF. As DNA, the CDR3 is TGTGCCAGCAGCTTGGGACAGGGTGGATACAATGAGCAGTTCTTC.

The chain recombines TRBV2 with TRBJ1-5; D is ambiguous. The CDR3 is 13 amino acids. V was trimmed by 4 bases and J by 5 bases, leaving 9 bases between them. Looked up from germline, CDR1 is SNHLY and CDR2 is FYNNEI. CDR3 loop: CASSVDPDQPQHF. CDR3 in DNA: TGTGCCAGCAGTGTAGACCCAGATCAGCCCCAGCATTTT.

V gene TRBV12-5 combines with J gene TRBJ2-3; possibly TRBD1 or TRBD2 for D (5 bases each). Per the germline V gene, CDR1 is LGHNT and CDR2 is FRNRAP. The germline V and J ends were trimmed by 0 bases and 2 bases, with 18 bases remaining between them. This CDR3 contains 18 residues. CDR3 sequence reads: CASGLVITGTDHTDTQYF. For the CDR3, the DNA is TGTGCTAGTGGTTTGGTAATCACGGGGACGGATCACACAGATACGCAGTATTTT.

This clonotype was seen a handful of times. The rearrangement uses TRBV27 and TRBJ2-7, with D possibly TRBD2 on 5 matching bases. The CDR3 runs 15 residues. Germline lookup yields CDR1 MNHEY and CDR2 SMNVEV (reference sequence). Deletions cut 3 bases from V and 6 bases from J, with 18 bases between. Here the CDR3 reads CASSFEGSGIREQYF. For the CDR3, the DNA is TGTGCCAGCAGTTTTGAGGGATCGGGGATTCGCGAGCAGTACTTC.

The chain uses TRBV4-3 and TRBJ1-6; D uncertain. From germline, CDR1 is LGHNA and CDR2 YSLEER. V was clipped by 0 bases and J by 8 bases, with 8 bases between them. The CDR3 contains 14 residues. DNA for the CDR3: TGCGCCAGCAGCCAAGATAAATTTGATTCACCCCTCCACTTT. Encoded protein: CASSQDKFDSPLHF.

This clonotype has a count of ten or more. The V and J genes are TRBV12-3 or TRBV12-4 and TRBJ2-7, with a tentative D call TRBD1 (5 bases). The CDR3 sequence is 12 residues long. The ends were cut back, 6 bases at V and 7 bases at J, with 13 bases in the middle. CDR3 protein: CASRSGMGEQYF. CDR3 DNA sequence: TGTGCCAGCAGATCAGGGATGGGGGAGCAGTACTTC.

J is TRBJ2-2 and V is TRBV9; D is possibly TRBD2 (6 bases). Trimming pared 3 bases from V and 6 bases from J, leaving 15 bases between. Per germline, CDR1 SGDLS and CDR2 YYNGEE. The CDR3 loop spans 15 amino acids. CDR3 DNA: TGTGCCAGCAGCGCTGGGGACTCCAACGCCGGGGAGCTGTTTTTT. It translates to CASSAGDSNAGELFF.

V and J are TRBV7-2 and TRBJ2-3; 11 positions match TRBD2. Germline loops: CDR1 SGHTA, CDR2 FQGNSA. Trimming removed 0 bases from V and 4 bases from J; junction bases left unmatched: 3. The CDR3 runs 16 residues. CDR3 sequence: CASSLAIAGGPDTQYF. CDR3 bases: TGTGCCAGCAGCTTAGCGATAGCGGGAGGGCCAGATACGCAGTATTTT. The full variable domain, with the rest looked up from reference TRBV7-2 and TRBJ2-3, is GAGVSQSPSNKVTEKGKDVELRCDPISGHTALYWYRQSLGQGLEFLIYFQGNSAPDKSGLPSDRFSAERTGGSVSTLTIQRTQQEDSAVYLCASSLAIAGGPDTQYFGPGTRLTVL.

This clonotype has just one count. V is TRBV7-6 and J is TRBJ2-5; no definite D call. Trimming shortened V by 1 base and J by 4 bases, and 10 bases separated the two germline ends. CDR1 and CDR2 from the germline V gene are SGHVS and FNYEAQ. CDR3 length: 14 residues. The CDR3 spells CASSLGADRETQYF. In nucleotides, the CDR3 is TGTGCCAGCAGCTTAGGGGCAGACCGAGAGACCCAGTACTTC.

This chain links TRBV5-5 with TRBJ2-2; D might be TRBD2 (5 bases). This CDR3 comprises 16 residues. Germline assignment: CDR1 SGHKS and CDR2 YYEKEE (reference sequence). The V and J ends lost 2 bases and 2 bases respectively, with 13 bases between them. In DNA form, the CDR3 reads TGTGCCAGCAGCTTTGGGAGAAAGGTTAACACCGGGGAGCTGTTTTTT. Protein product: CASSFGRKVNTGELFF. The full variable domain, with the rest looked up from reference TRBV5-5 and TRBJ2-2, is DAGVTQSPTHLIKTRGQQVTLRCSPISGHKSVSWYQQVLGQGPQFIFQYYEKEERGRGNFPDRFSARQFPNYSSELNVNALLLGDSALYLCASSFGRKVNTGELFFGEGSRLTVL.

This chain links TRBV7-3 with TRBJ2-3; the match to TRBD2 covers 7 bases. The trim removed 6 bases at V and 4 bases at J, leaving 13 bases unmatched. Germline V gene sequence: CDR1 SGHTA, CDR2 FQGTGA. This CDR3 comprises 16 residues. Here the CDR3 reads CASRPTSETDPDTQYF. The DNA for the CDR3 is TGTGCCAGCAGACCAACTAGCGAGACAGACCCAGATACGCAGTATTTT.

This clonotype was recorded a few times. The rearrangement joins TRBV6-5 to TRBJ2-3; D possibly corresponds to TRBD2 (5 bases). The CDR3 covers 14 residues. Trimming left V 7 bases short and J 2 bases short, with 13 bases between. Germline V gene lookup returns CDR1 MNHEY and CDR2 SVGAGI. CDR3 nucleotides: TGTGCCAGCAAAACGGGATTAGCCACAGATACGCAGTATTTT. Translating gives CASKTGLATDTQYF.

There are a few counts of this clonotype. The chain has TRBV4-3 and TRBJ2-7, with 11 positions matching TRBD2. V was pared by 4 bases and J by 3 bases, with 5 bases of the junction left unmatched. Germline CDR1 is LGHNA and CDR2 is YSLEER. The CDR3 spans 15 residues. CDR3 protein: CASSPTSGRNYEQYF. The CDR3 coding sequence is TGCGCCAGCAGCCCCACTAGCGGGAGAAACTACGAGCAGTACTTC.

The CDR3 DNA follows: TGCAGTGCTTATACTAGCGGGGGAAGCTCCTACAATGAGCAGTTCTTC. Its protein is CSAYTSGGSSYNEQFF. V is TRBV20-1 and J is TRBJ2-1; 11 nucleotides agree with TRBD2. The CDR3 contains 16 residues. The germline CDR1 and CDR2 sequences are DFQATT and SNEGSKA (reference sequence). Trimming removed 5 bases from V and 0 bases from J; junction bases left unmatched: 6.

The rearrangement uses TRBV20-1 and TRBJ2-7, with 7 bases aligning to TRBD1. The CDR3 spans 13 residues. The V gene's germline CDR1 is DFQATT and CDR2 SNEGSKA (reference sequence). The ends lost 5 bases at V and 7 bases at J; junction bases unmatched: 11. CDR3 protein: CSAASTGVGEQYF. The CDR3 DNA reads as TGCAGTGCTGCTTCCACAGGGGTGGGGGAGCAGTACTTC.